This passage covers 2 T cell receptor beta chains from one sample sequenced in a study of OX40 agonist ivuxolimab in advanced cancers. The repertoire was sequenced with immunoSEQ multiplex PCR; TCRdb's copy has only in-frame clones and lacks some. This repertoire shows 80,000 to 100,000 clones, about nine tenths found once; its top ten account for more than 0.8%. The sample was CD4+ or CD8+ T cells sorted from blood, taken in a trial of the OX40 agonist ivuxolimab. These receptors were taken from an adult with an advanced solid tumor such as melanoma, head and neck, liver or kidney cancer.

This chain joins TRBV7-2 and TRBJ1-4; D is ambiguous. With 3 bases removed from V and 0 bases from J, the gap between germline ends came to 8 bases. From germline, CDR1 is SGHTA and CDR2 FQGNSA. The CDR3 extends over 15 amino acids. CDR3 nucleotide sequence: TGTGCCAGCAGCTTGAACGGGCCAACTAATGAAAAACTGTTTTTT. Translation: CASSLNGPTNEKLFF.

The V call is TRBV5-6, the J call TRBJ2-7; TRBD2 agrees at 9 bases. V shed 3 bases, J shed 4 bases, and the junction held 8 bases outside the gene matches. Germline assignment: CDR1 SGHDT and CDR2 YYEEEE. The CDR3 is 15 residues long. For the CDR3, the DNA is TGTGCCAGCAGCTCCTTGACTAGCGGCTTATACGAGCAGTACGTC. Translation: CASSSLTSGLYEQYV.